These 10 T cell receptor beta chains originate from one sample sequenced in a study of blood T cell repertoires in COVID-19 (dated by TCRdb to the early 2020s). Libraries were constructed by the immunoSEQ multiplex PCR assay. TCRdb obtained this table from immuneACCESS and retained in-frame rearrangements with V and J assigned. These tables miss some clones; where compared with another copy, unresolved V genes account for less than half of the shortfall, and the remainder is unexplained. The sample data list more than 150,000 clones, and roughly 82% of these were observed just once. The top ten constitute roughly 5% of the sample. Sequencing used peripheral blood. All receptors come from a woman in her twenties or thirties with acute or convalescent COVID-19.

CDR3 sequence (DNA): TGTGCCAGCAGCTTAGCAGTGACAGCTGAACTGTTTTTT. Its protein product is CASSLAVTAELFF. This chain connects TRBV11-2 to TRBJ1-4, with D maybe TRBD1 (5 bases). The CDR3 spans 13 residues. V lost 1 base and J lost 12, with 12 bases in between. CDR1 and CDR2 (germline): SGHAT, FQNNGV.

This clone was picked up a small number of times. The chain carries TRBV28 and TRBJ1-4; 8 bases match TRBD1. The length of the CDR3 is 15 residues. V trimming: 7 bases; J trimming: 8 bases; junction bases outside the gene matches: 12. The germline CDR1 and CDR2 sequences are MDHEN and SYDVKM. CDR3 sequence reads: CASTLPGTGSEKLFF. The CDR3 DNA reads TGTGCCAGCACCCTTCCCGGGACAGGATCAGAAAAACTGTTTTTT.

The V gene is TRBV18, the J gene TRBJ2-1, with D unresolved. The CDR3 spans 15 residues. The germline V gene has CDR1 KGHSH and CDR2 LQKENI. Trimming shortened V by 3 bases and J by 5 bases, and 14 bases separated the two germline ends. The CDR3 sequence: CASSPTLKPDNEQFF. As DNA, the CDR3 is TGTGCCAGCTCACCTACGCTCAAACCAGACAATGAGCAGTTCTTC.

V gene TRBV19 combines with J gene TRBJ1-2; D ambiguous. The CDR3 extends over 15 amino acids. Per germline, CDR1 LNHDA and CDR2 SQIVND (reference sequence). The V and J ends lost 3 bases and 5 bases respectively, with 16 bases between them. The CDR3 DNA reads as TGTGCCAGTAGTATCAATCGGCAGACATCTTATGGCTACACCTTC. Residues: CASSINRQTSYGYTF.

Of note for this clone: Other DNA sequences from this sample encode an identical CDR3 as well. The rearrangement links TRBV9 to TRBJ1-3; D is uncertain. The CDR3 consists of 15 residues. Germline loops: CDR1 SGDLS, CDR2 YYNGEE. The V and J ends lost 0 bases and 0 bases respectively, with 7 bases between them. The DNA of the CDR3 is TGTGCCAGCAGCGTAGGTGGCAGCTCTGGAAACACCATATATTTT. Its protein product is CASSVGGSSGNTIYF.

V gene TRBV7-6 combines with J gene TRBJ1-1; D is uncertain. Germline CDR1 and CDR2: SGHVS and FNYEAQ. V was clipped by 3 bases and J by 7 bases, with 12 bases between them. CDR3 length: 13 residues. In DNA form, the CDR3 reads TGTGCCAGCAGCTTGGGCCAGGAGGTTGAAGCTTTCTTT. It specifies CASSLGQEVEAFF.

This clone appeared once. Here the CDR3 reads CAISGSSGGPLSYEQYF. The CDR3 DNA is TGTGCCATCAGTGGGTCTAGCGGGGGGCCCCTTTCCTACGAGCAGTACTTC. The chain links TRBV10-3 to TRBJ2-7; 11 bases are shared with TRBD2. The germline gives CDR1 ENHRY, CDR2 SYGVKD. V lost 4 bases and J lost 1; bases outside the gene matches: 9. The CDR3 extends over 17 amino acids.

The chain combines TRBV7-7 with TRBJ2-2, with 11 bases aligning to TRBD2. Germline V CDR1 and CDR2: SSHAT, FNYEAQ (reference sequence). The CDR3 totals 12 residues. The CDR3 DNA sequence: TGTGCTAGCGGGAGGGGGACCGGGGAGCTGTTTTTT. It encodes CASGRGTGELFF.

J is TRBJ1-1 and V is TRBV12-3 or TRBV12-4, with TRBD1 as a possible D gene (6 bases). There are 13 residues in the CDR3. Trimming shortened V by 7 bases and J by 1 base, and 10 bases separated the two germline ends. The CDR3 reads CASIEQGNTEAFF. In nucleotides, the CDR3 is TGTGCCAGCATCGAACAGGGGAACACTGAAGCTTTCTTT.

The rearrangement uses TRBV27 and TRBJ1-6; 7 bases are a match to TRBD1. There are 16 residues in the CDR3. Germline loops: CDR1 MNHEY, CDR2 SMNVEV (reference sequence). With 7 bases clipped from V and 2 bases from J, the junction kept 8 bases outside the gene matches. CDR3: CASTPQGIAYNSPLHF. The CDR3 DNA follows: TGTGCCAGCACCCCACAGGGGATCGCCTATAATTCACCCCTCCACTTT.